In its sample, the clone carrying this TCR beta chain was seen once. Germline CDR1 MDHEN, CDR2 SYDVKM. The CDR3 has 12 residues. V was shortened by 2 bases and J by 7 bases, with 8 bases between the two germline ends. The data stem from a study of blood T cell repertoires in COVID-19. Authors' methods: The authors estimated nucleated cell counts from reference gene primer amplification. Sequenced by immunoSEQ multiplex PCR; TCRdb stores in-frame clones only, minus some. V, J and clone size are those of that table, while D and trimming were read from the DNA. The sample holds over 45,000 clones, 77% seen once.

This TCR was sampled from a human donor with active or convalescent COVID-19. The donor label of this sample is uncertain. Source material: peripheral blood. The gene calls are TRBV28 and TRBJ1-2, with D possibly matching TRBD1 (5 bases). CDR3 DNA sequence: TGTGCCAGCAGTTTACAGGGTTTTGGCTACACCTTC. This codes for CASSLQGFGYTF.